The clone carrying this T cell receptor (beta chain) has a count of ten or more. What it binds is not known. RNA transcripts provided the source from which TCR beta CDR3 regions were amplified. The TCR CDR3 first-round RT-PCR relied on the HTBI primer set. MiXCR, applied by TCRdb to the multiplex PCR reads, yields one record per CDR3 protein. The table lists roughly 560,000 distinct CDR3 sequences, roughly 14% of them singletons. These data are taken from a study of T cells in Graves' hyperthyroidism and ophthalmopathy. Study outcomes and limitations: Most thyroid clonotypes with frequency above 0.001 were detected in blood.

Germline CDR1 SGHVS, CDR2 FQNEAQ. CDR3 length equals 14 residues. The V end was cut by 1 base, the J end by 3 bases, with 7 bases between. The sequence was obtained from a woman aged 40 to 50 with Graves' ophthalmopathy. The sequencing input was blood. V gene TRBV7-8 combines with J gene TRBJ2-1; D not certain. The CDR3 reads CASSLVGNYNEQFF. CDR3 bases: TGTGCCAGCAGCTTAGTCGGCAACTACAATGAGCAGTTCTTC.